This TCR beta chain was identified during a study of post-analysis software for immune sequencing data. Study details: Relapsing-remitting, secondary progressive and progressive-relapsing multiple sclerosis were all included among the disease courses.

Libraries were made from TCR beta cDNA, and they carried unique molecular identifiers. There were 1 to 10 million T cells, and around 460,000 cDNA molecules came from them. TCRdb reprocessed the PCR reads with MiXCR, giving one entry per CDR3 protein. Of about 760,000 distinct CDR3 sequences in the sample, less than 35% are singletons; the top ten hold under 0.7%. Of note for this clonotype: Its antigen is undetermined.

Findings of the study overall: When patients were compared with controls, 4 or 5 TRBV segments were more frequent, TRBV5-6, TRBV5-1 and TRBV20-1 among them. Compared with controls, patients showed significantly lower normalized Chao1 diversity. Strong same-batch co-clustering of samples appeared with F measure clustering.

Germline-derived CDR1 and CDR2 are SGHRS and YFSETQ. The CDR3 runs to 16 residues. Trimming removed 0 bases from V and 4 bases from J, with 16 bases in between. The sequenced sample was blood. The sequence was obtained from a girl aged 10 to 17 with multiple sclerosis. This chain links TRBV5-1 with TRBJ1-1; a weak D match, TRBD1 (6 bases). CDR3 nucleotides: TGCGCCAGCAGCTTGGCGGGACAAACAACGGGCACTGAAGCTTTCTTT. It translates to CASSLAGQTTGTEAFF.